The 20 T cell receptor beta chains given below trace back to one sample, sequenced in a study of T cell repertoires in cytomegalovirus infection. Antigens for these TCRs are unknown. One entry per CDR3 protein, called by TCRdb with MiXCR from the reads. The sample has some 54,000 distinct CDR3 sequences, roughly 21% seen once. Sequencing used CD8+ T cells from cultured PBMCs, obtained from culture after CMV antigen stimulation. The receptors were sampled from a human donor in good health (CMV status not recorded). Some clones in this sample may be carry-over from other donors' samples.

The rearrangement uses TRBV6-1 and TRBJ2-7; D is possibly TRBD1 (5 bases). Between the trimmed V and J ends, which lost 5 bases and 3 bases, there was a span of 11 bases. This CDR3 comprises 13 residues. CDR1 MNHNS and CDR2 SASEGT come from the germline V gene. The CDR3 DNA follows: TGTGCCAGCAGTTTCCGACAGTTCTACGAGCAGTACTTC. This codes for CASSFRQFYEQYF.

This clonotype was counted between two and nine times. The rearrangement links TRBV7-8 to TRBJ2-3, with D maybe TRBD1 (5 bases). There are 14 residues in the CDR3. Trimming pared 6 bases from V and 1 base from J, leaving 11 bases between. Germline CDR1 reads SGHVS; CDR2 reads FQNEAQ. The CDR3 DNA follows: TGTGCCAGCAGGGCCAGGGTTCGCACAGATACGCAGTATTTT. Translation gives CASRARVRTDTQYF.

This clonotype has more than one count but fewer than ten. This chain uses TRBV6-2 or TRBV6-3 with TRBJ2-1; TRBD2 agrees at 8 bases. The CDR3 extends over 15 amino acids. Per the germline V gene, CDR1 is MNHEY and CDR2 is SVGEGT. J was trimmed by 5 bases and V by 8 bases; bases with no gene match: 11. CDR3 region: CASGSVERGNNEQFF. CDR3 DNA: TGTGCCAGCGGTTCGGTGGAGCGGGGGAACAATGAGCAGTTCTTC.

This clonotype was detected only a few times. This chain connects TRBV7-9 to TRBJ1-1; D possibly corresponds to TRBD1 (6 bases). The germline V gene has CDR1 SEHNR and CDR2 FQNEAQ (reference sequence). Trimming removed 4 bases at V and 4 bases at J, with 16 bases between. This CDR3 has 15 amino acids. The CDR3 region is CASSSWRGVRTEAFF. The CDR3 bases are TGTGCCAGCAGCTCGTGGAGGGGGGTACGCACTGAAGCTTTCTTT.

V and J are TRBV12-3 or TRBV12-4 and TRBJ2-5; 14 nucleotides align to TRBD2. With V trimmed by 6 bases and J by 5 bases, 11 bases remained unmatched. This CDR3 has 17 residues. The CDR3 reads CASRGLAGATKEETQYF. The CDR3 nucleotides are TGTGCCAGCAGGGGACTAGCGGGGGCCACGAAGGAGGAGACCCAGTACTTC.

CDR3 DNA sequence: TGTGCCAGCAGCTTAGCATATCCGGCGGGCCAAAAACACAATGAGCAGTTCTTC. Amino acid sequence: CASSLAYPAGQKHNEQFF. V usage is TRBV11-2 and J usage is TRBJ2-1; possible D gene TRBD2, 5 bases. Per the germline V gene, CDR1 is SGHAT and CDR2 is FQNNGV. V dropped 1 base and J dropped 5 bases, with 21 bases sitting between them. This CDR3 has 18 residues.

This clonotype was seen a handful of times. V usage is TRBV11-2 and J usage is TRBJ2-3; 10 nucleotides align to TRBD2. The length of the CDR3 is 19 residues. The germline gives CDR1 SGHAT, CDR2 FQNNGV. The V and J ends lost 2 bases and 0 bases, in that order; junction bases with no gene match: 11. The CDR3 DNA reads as TGTGCCAGCAGCTTAAGACAAGCGGGGGGGAGCCTTAGCACAGATACGCAGTATTTT. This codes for CASSLRQAGGSLSTDTQYF. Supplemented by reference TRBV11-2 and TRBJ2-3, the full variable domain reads EAGVAQSPRYKIIEKRQSVAFWCNPISGHATLYWYQQILGQGPKLLIQFQNNGVVDDSQLPKDRFSAERLKGVDSTLKIQPAKLEDSAVYLCASSLRQAGGSLSTDTQYFGPGTRLTVL.

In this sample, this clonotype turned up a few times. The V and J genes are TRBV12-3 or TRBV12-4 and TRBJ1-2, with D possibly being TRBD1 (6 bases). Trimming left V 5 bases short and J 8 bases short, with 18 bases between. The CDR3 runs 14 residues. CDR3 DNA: TGTGCCAGCAGTCAAATACCGGGGGCACGAGGCTACACCTTC. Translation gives CASSQIPGARGYTF.

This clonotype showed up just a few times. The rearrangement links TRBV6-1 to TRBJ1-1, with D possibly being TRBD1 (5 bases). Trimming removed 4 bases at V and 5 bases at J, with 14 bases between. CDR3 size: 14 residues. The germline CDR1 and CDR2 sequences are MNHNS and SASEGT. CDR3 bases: TGTGCCAGCAGTGCCGGGACCCCGGAAACTGAAGCTTTCTTT. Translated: CASSAGTPETEAFF.

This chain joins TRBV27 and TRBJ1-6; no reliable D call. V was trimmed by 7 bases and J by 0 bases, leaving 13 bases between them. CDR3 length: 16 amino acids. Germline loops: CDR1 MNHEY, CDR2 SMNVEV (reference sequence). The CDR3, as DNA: TGTGCCAGCACTCTCAAGCCTGCCTCCTATAATTCACCCCTCCACTTT. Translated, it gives CASTLKPASYNSPLHF.

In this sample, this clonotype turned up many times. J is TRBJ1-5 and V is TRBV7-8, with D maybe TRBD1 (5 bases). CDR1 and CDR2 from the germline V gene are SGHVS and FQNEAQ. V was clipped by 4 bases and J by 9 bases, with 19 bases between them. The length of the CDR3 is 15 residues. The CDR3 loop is CASSSYGGRARPQHF. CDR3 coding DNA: TGTGCCAGCAGCTCATACGGGGGGAGGGCCCGGCCCCAGCATTTT. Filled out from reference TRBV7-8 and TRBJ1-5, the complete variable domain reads GAGVSQSPRYKVAKRGQDVALRCDPISGHVSLFWYQQALGQGPEFLTYFQNEAQLDKSGLPSDRFFAERPEGSVSTLKIQRTQQEDSAVYLCASSSYGGRARPQHFGDGTRLSIL.

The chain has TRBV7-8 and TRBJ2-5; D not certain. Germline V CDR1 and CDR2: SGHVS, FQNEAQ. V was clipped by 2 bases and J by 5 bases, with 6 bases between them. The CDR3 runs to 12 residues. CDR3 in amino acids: CASSLYLETQYF. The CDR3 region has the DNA TGTGCCAGCAGCTTATACCTTGAGACCCAGTACTTC.

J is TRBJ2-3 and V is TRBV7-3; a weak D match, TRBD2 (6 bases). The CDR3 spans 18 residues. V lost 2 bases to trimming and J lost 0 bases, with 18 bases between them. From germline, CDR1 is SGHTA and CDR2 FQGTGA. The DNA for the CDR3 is TGTGCCAGCAGCTTAGGAAAAAAGACTAGGACGAGCACAGATACGCAGTATTTT. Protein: CASSLGKKTRTSTDTQYF.

The CDR3 spells CASTPSFANSYEQYF. The CDR3 bases are TGTGCCAGCACCCCGAGTTTCGCGAACTCCTACGAGCAGTACTTC. V usage is TRBV6-2 or TRBV6-3 and J usage is TRBJ2-7, with unresolved D. Germline CDR1 reads MNHEY; CDR2 reads SVGEGT. V was trimmed by 7 bases and J by 0 bases, leaving 16 bases between them. The CDR3 covers 15 residues.

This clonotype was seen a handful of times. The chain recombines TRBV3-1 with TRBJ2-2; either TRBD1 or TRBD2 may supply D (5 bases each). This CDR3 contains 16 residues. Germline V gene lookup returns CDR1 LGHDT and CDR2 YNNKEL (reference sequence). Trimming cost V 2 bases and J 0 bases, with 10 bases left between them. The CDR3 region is CASSQWDGSNTGELFF. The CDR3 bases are TGTGCCAGCAGCCAATGGGACGGATCGAACACCGGGGAGCTGTTTTTT.

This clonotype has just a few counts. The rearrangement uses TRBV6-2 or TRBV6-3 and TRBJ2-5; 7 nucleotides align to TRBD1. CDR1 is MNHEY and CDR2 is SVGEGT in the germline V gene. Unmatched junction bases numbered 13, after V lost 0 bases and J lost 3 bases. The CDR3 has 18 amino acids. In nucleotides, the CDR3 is TGTGCCAGCAGTTACTCCCATCCTTTCCGGGACAGCAAAGAGACCCAGTACTTC. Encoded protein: CASSYSHPFRDSKETQYF.

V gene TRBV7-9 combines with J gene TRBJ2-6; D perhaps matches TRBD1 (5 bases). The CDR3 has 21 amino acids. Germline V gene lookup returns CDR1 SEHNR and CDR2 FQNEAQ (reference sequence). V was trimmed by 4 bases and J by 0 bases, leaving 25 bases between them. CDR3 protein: CASSSRSLRTHKSSGANVLTF. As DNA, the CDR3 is TGTGCCAGCAGCTCCCGTTCTCTAAGGACACATAAAAGCTCTGGGGCCAACGTCCTGACTTTC.

The CDR3 bases are TGTGCCAGCAGCTCCCCTTACGATACGCAGTATTTT. Translating gives CASSSPYDTQYF. The chain employs TRBV7-2 and TRBJ2-3; D gene ambiguous. The CDR3 contains 12 residues. V gave up 4 bases and J gave up 6 bases, with 8 bases separating them. In germline, CDR1 is SGHTA, CDR2 FQGNSA. The full variable domain, its missing parts supplied by reference TRBV7-2 and TRBJ2-3, is GAGVSQSPSNKVTEKGKDVELRCDPISGHTALYWYRQSLGQGLEFLIYFQGNSAPDKSGLPSDRFSAERTGGSVSTLTIQRTQQEDSAVYLCASSSPYDTQYFGPGTRLTVL.

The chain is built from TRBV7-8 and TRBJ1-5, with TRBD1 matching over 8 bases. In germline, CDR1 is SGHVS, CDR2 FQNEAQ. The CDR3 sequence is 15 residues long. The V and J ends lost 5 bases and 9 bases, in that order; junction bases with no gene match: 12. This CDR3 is CASSGTTGEGSPQHF. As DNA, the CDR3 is TGTGCCAGCAGCGGAACGACAGGGGAGGGTTCGCCCCAGCATTTT.

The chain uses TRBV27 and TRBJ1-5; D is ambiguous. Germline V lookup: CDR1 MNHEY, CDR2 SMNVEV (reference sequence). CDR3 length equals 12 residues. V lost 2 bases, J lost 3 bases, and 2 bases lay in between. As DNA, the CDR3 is TGTGCCAGCAGTTTAATCAATCAGCCCCAGCATTTT. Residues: CASSLINQPQHF.